This T cell receptor (beta chain) was recovered during a study of T-cell reconstitution after alpha-beta-depleted transplantation in children. V was clipped by 5 bases and J by 2 bases; unmatched bases: 11. The germline V gene encodes CDR1 MNHEY and CDR2 SMNVEV (reference sequence). The CDR3 covers 16 residues. Construction of the TCRbeta library involved unique molecular identifiers. TCRdb independently ran MiXCR on the PCR reads; one entry per CDR3 protein. The repertoire holds some 600,000 distinct CDR3 sequences, with 13% as singletons. The study, taken as a whole, reports: T-cell counts and diversity were attributed mostly to newly produced T cells one year after transplant. Surviving recipient cells, namely T cells and thymic progenitors, were the source of high day-60 TCRbeta diversity in some patients. Reports say that about two months after transplant, the alpha-beta T cells came out of several hundred graft clones that had expanded.

Concerning this clonotype itself: The antigen remains undetermined.

This sequence was found in a male patient between 10 and 17 years old who had a stem cell transplant for acute myeloid leukemia, so the T cells may come from the graft donor. Sequences were derived from PBMCs, mostly from graft donor cells, sampled 360 days after TCRalphabeta/CD19-depleted stem cell transplant. The V and J genes are TRBV27 and TRBJ1-2; TRBD1 agrees at 7 bases. The CDR3 loop reads CASSPHIQGRNYGYTF. The DNA for the CDR3 is TGTGCCAGCAGTCCTCATATACAGGGGAGGAACTATGGCTACACCTTC.